This T cell receptor beta chain stems from a study of tumor-infiltrating lymphocytes in primary liver carcinoma. At the level of the study: Ranging in age from 30 to 69 years, the patients were men and women.

Constant-region priming of approximately 0.55 ug total RNA yielded TCR beta cDNA. Library construction for TCR beta comprised three nested multiplex PCR rounds performed with slightly modified ARM-PCR. A single record per CDR3 protein comes from TCRdb applying MiXCR to the multiplex PCR reads. The table includes more than 150,000 distinct CDR3 sequences, 50% to 75% detected once. The study's findings and limits: CD8+ and CD4+ repertoires went uncompared, the samples being bulk unsorted.

Germline DNA was also extracted, with blood RNA taken from unsorted whole blood. Investigators obtained approximately 4.1 milliliters of peripheral blood ahead of surgery. This clonotype has more than one count but fewer than ten. The antigen remains undetermined. The material sequenced was peripheral blood. This clonotype was obtained from a man in his forties or fifties with primary liver carcinoma and hepatitis B virus infection.

CDR3 nucleotide sequence: TGCGCCAGCAGTGAGTCCGCGCCCGGGGAGCTGTTTTTT. Its translation: CASSESAPGELFF. The chain is built from TRBV10-2 and TRBJ2-2; D ambiguous. Trimming cost V 0 bases and J 6 bases, with 5 bases left between them. The CDR3 consists of 13 residues. Germline V gene data show CDR1 as WSHSY and CDR2 as SAAADI.